The clone carrying this TCR beta chain is a singleton in its sample. Germline V gives CDR1 SGHNT, CDR2 YYREEE (reference sequence). The CDR3 is 14 residues long. Trimming removed 2 bases from V and 7 bases from J, with 15 bases in between. The data belong to a study of PD-1 blockade in classical Hodgkin lymphoma. Profiled with immunoSEQ multiplex PCR; TCRdb holds only in-frame clones, not every one. The table records about 46,000 clones, 65% to 85% of them present only once. Every patient relapsed after autologous stem cell transplantation, and brentuximab vedotin exposure varied. Patients' outcomes at their best amounted to complete response, partial response or progressive disease.

The V call is TRBV5-4, the J call TRBJ1-1; perhaps TRBD1 as D (6 bases). The TCR comes from a human donor with classical Hodgkin lymphoma. The sample here was peripheral blood mononuclear cells (PBMCs), taken at baseline. CDR3 sequence: CASSLGTLGDEAFF. CDR3 in DNA: TGTGCCAGCAGCTTAGGGACACTTGGGGATGAAGCTTTCTTT.